The sequence of this T cell receptor (beta chain) was determined in a study of a mutant IDH1 vaccine in newly diagnosed glioma. Across the study: Vaccination of patients was performed eight times, in weeks 1, 3, 5, 7, 11, 15, 19 and 23. Vaccines began 4-6 weeks after radiotherapy alone, or with temozolomide cycles. Patients got radiotherapy, temozolomide, or both beforehand, and most got both.

The CDR3 is made up of 13 amino acids. Trimming at V came to 4 bases and at J to 7 bases, leaving 6 bases not matched to a gene. The germline gives CDR1 SQVTM, CDR2 ANQGSEA. Sample time point: week 23, last vaccination. Doses of 300 ug of mutant IDH1 20-mer peptide were given with topical imiquimod. Study-wide findings and caveats: Vaccination elicited immune responses in roughly 93% of patients.

Here immunoSEQ multiplex PCR was the method, and the copy in TCRdb shows in-frame clones only, minus some. The sample shows approximately 28,000 clones, less than 90% of them seen only once. Comment on this clone: The target antigen is unknown.

The material sequenced was PBMCs, taken from a glioma patient whose treatment included an IDH1 peptide vaccine. The chain recombines TRBV29-1 with TRBJ1-2; 10 nucleotides line up with TRBD1. The receptor was derived from a woman aged 18-29 years with glioma. The CDR3 reads CSVAGTGAAGYTF. Written as DNA, the CDR3 is TGCAGCGTTGCGGGGACAGGGGCGGCTGGCTACACCTTC.